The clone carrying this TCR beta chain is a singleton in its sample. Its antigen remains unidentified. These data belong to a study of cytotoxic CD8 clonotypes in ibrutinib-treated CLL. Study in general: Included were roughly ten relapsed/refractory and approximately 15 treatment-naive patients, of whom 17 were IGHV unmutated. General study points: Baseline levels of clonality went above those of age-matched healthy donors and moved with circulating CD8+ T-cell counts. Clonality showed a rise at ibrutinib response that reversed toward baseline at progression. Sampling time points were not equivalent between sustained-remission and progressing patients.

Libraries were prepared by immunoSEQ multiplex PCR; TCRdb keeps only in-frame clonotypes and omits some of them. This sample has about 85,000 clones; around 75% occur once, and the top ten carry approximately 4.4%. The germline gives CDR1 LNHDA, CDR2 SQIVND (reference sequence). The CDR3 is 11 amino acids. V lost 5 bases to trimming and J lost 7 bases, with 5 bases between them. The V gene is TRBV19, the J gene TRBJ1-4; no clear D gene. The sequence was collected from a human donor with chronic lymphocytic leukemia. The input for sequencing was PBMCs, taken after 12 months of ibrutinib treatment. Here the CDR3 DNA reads TGTGCCAGTAGTGGTTTTGAAAAACTGTTTTTT. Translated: CASSGFEKLFF.